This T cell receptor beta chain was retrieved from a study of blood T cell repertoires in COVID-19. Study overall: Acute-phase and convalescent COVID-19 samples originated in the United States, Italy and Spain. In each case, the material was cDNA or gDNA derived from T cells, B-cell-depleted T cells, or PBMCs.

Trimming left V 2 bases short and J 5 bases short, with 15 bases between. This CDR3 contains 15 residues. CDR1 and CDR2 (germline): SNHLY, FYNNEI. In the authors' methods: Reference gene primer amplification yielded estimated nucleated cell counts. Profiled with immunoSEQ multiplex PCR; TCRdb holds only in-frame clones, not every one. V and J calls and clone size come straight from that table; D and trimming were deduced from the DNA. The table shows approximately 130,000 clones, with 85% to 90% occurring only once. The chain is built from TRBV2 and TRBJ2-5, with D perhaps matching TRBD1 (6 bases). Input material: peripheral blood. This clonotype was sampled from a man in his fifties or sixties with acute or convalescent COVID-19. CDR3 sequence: CASSERRGLGETQYF. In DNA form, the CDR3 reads TGTGCCAGCAGTGAACGTAGGGGGTTGGGGGAGACCCAGTACTTC.